A single T cell receptor beta chain is shown here with its context. As handled by the study authors: Amplification with reference gene primers provided the estimates of nucleated cell counts. The method was immunoSEQ multiplex PCR; TCRdb's version includes in-frame clones alone and lacks a portion of them. The DNA was the basis for D and trimming; V, J and clone size are from that table. The sample holds 130,000 to 150,000 clones, under 90% seen once. This sample is part of a study of blood T cell repertoires in COVID-19. CDR1 and CDR2 (germline): MNHEY, SMNVEV (reference sequence). J lost 10 bases, V lost 2 bases, and 16 bases had no gene match. The CDR3 loop spans 18 amino acids.

Sequencing input: peripheral blood. The chain employs TRBV27 and TRBJ1-6; the match to TRBD1 covers 8 bases. The source of this sequence is a woman of 80 years or more in a cohort sampled during active or convalescent COVID-19. The CDR3: CASSLNRGSLGNRSPLHF. The CDR3 nucleotides are TGTGCCAGCAGTTTAAACAGGGGGAGCCTTGGGAACCGGTCACCCCTCCACTTT.